A selection of T cell receptor beta chains follows, all from one sample in a study of T cell repertoires in cytomegalovirus infection. Each CDR3 protein gets one entry after TCRdb re-called the reads with MiXCR. The sample shows over 300,000 distinct CDR3 sequences, 9.5% of them seen only once. Source material: PBMCs. These receptor sequences come from a human donor in good health (CMV status not recorded). Some clones in this sample may be carry-over from other donors' samples. Each CDR3 is given with its conserved first and last residue. D genes are given only for firm matches. Size values are once, few and many counts, or a class for expanded clones, and some rows have none.

J gene: TRBJ2-3; clone size: many; D gene: .; V gene: TRBV7-2; CDR3 protein: CASSLEPDTQYF; CDR3 DNA: TGTGCCAGCAGCCTTGAACCAGATACGCAGTATTTT
J gene: TRBJ2-5; clone size: many; D gene: .; V gene: TRBV7-2; CDR3 protein: CASSPGSLQETQYF; CDR3 DNA: TGTGCCAGCAGCCCCGGGTCACTTCAAGAGACCCAGTACTTC
J gene: TRBJ1-4; clone size: many; D gene: TRBD1; V gene: TRBV7-9; CDR3 protein: CASSLQGQKLFF; CDR3 DNA: TGTGCCAGCAGCCTACAGGGGCAAAAACTGTTTTTT
J gene: TRBJ2-1; clone size: .; D gene: .; V gene: TRBV29-1; CDR3 protein: CSVESRDAGSYNEQFF; CDR3 DNA: TGCAGCGTTGAATCCCGGGACGCCGGCTCCTACAATGAGCAGTTCTTC
J gene: TRBJ2-3; clone size: .; D gene: .; V gene: TRBV7-6; CDR3 protein: CASSLTGAQYF; CDR3 DNA: TGTGCCAGCAGCTTGACTGGGGCGCAGTATTTT
J gene: TRBJ2-5; clone size: many; D gene: .; V gene: TRBV7-2; CDR3 protein: CASSLGVGLQETQYF; CDR3 DNA: TGTGCCAGCAGCCTCGGGGTCGGGCTCCAAGAGACCCAGTACTTC
J gene: TRBJ2-1; clone size: many; D gene: TRBD2; V gene: TRBV24-1; CDR3 protein: CATSDLAGNEQFF; CDR3 DNA: TGTGCCACCAGTGACTTAGCGGGGAATGAGCAGTTCTTC
J gene: TRBJ2-7; clone size: few; D gene: .; V gene: TRBV4-3; CDR3 protein: CASSQGRSEQYF; CDR3 DNA: TGCGCCAGCAGCCAAGGGAGGAGCGAGCAGTACTTC
J gene: TRBJ2-2; clone size: few; D gene: .; V gene: TRBV6-2/TRBV6-3; CDR3 protein: CASSSSGRAWAGELFF; CDR3 DNA: TGTGCCAGCAGTTCATCTGGGCGGGCTTGGGCCGGGGAGCTGTTTTTT
J gene: TRBJ2-1; clone size: few; D gene: TRBD2; V gene: TRBV20-1; CDR3 protein: CSALVAGLPDNEQFF; CDR3 DNA: TGCAGTGCCTTAGTAGCGGGTCTCCCAGACAATGAGCAGTTCTTC
J gene: TRBJ1-1; clone size: .; D gene: .; V gene: TRBV19; CDR3 protein: CASRRYGTGNTEAFF; CDR3 DNA: TGTGCCAGTAGACGATACGGAACAGGGAACACTGAAGCTTTCTTT